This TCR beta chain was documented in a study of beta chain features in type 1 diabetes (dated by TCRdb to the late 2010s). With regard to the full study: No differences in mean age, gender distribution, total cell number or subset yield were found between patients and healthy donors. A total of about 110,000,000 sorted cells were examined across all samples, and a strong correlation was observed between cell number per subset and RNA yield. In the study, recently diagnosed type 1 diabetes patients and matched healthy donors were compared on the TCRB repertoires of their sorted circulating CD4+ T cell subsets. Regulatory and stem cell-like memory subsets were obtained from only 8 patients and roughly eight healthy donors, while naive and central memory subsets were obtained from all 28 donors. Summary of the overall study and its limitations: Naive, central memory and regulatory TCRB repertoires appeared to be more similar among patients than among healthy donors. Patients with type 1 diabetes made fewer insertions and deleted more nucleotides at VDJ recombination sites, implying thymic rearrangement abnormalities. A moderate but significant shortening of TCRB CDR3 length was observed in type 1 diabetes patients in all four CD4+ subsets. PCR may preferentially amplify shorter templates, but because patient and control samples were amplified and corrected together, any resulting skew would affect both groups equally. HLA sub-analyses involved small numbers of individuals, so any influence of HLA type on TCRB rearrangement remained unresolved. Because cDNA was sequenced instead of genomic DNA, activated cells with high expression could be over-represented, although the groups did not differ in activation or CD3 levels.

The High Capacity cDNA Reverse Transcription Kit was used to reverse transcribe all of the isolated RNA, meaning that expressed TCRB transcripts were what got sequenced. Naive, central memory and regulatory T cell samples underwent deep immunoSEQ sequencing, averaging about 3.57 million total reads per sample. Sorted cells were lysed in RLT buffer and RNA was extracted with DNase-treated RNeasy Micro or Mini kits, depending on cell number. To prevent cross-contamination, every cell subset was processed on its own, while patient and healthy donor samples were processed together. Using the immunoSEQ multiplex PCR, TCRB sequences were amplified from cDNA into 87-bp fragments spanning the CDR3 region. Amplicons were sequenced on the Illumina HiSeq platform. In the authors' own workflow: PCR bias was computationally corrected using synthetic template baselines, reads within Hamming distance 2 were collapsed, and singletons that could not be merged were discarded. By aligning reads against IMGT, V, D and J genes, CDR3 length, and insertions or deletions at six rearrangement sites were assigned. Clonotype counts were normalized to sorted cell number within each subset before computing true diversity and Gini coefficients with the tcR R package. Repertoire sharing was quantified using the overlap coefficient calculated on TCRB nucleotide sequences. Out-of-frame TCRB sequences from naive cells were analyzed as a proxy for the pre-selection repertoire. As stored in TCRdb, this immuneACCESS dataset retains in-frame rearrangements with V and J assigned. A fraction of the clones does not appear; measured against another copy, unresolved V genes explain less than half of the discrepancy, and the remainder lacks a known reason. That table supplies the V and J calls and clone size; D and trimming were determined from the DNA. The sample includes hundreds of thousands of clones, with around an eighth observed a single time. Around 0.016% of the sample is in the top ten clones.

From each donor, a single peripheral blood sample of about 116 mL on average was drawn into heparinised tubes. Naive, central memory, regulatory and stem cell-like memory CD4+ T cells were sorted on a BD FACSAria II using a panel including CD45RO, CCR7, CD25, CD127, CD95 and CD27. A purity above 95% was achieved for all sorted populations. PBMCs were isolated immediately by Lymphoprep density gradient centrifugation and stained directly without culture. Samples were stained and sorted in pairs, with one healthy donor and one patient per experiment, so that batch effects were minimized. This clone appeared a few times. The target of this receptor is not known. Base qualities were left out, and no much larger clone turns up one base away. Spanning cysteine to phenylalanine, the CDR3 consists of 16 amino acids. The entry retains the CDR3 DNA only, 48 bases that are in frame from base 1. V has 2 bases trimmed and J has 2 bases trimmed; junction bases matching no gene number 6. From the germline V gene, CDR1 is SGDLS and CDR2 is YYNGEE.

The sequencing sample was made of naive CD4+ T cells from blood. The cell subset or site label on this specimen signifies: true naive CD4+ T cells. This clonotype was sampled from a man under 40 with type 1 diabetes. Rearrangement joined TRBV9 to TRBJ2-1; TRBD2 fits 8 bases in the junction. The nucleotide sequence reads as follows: TGTGCCAGCAGCGTTGGTTCGCGGGAGGCCTACAATGAGCAGTTCTTC. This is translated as CASSVGSREAYNEQFF.